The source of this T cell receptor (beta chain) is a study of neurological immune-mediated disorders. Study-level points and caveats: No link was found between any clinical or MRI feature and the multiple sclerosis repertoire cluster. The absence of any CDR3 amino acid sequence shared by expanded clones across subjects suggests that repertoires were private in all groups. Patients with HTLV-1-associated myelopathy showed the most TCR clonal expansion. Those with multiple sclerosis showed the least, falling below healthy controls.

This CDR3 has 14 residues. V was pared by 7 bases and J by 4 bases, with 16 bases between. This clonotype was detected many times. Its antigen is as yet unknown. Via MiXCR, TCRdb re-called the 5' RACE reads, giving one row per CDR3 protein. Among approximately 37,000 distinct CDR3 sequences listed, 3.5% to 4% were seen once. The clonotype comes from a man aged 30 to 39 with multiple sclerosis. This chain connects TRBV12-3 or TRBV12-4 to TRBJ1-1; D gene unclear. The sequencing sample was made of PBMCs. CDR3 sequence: CASTLSLPGTEAFF. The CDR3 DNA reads TGTGCCAGCACCTTGAGCTTACCCGGCACTGAAGCTTTCTTT.